The present entry profiles one T cell receptor (beta chain) with its context. Its antigen is not identified. The V gene lost 0 bases and the J gene lost 7 bases, with 15 bases spanning the gap. CDR3 length: 15 amino acids. Germline lookup yields CDR1 SGHTA and CDR2 FQGNSA. The sample belongs to a study of T cell clonotyping in hematopoietic cell transplantation. The study's findings and limits: After transplant, recipient diversity fell while pathologically expanded clonotypes grew through day 180. At the given depth, recipient repertoires were over 97% de novo clonotypes.

Here immunoSEQ multiplex PCR was the method, and the copy in TCRdb shows in-frame clones only, minus some. The data contain approximately 50,000 clones, about nine tenths of them seen just once; the ten biggest clones take up 5.5% to 7%. As for time point: recipient sample about 28 days before transplant, after cytoreduction. This sample comprised peripheral blood mononuclear cells, obtained before stem cell transplant. The sequence was collected from a man in his fifties or sixties with biphenotypic leukemia. Some clones in this sample may be carry-over from other donors' samples. The gene calls are TRBV7-2 and TRBJ1-2; a weak D match, TRBD1 (5 bases). CDR3 nucleotide sequence: TGTGCCAGCAGCTTAGCGACGGATAGGGGAGTTGGCTACACCTTC. Translating it yields CASSLATDRGVGYTF.